One and the same sample provided the 7 T cell receptor beta chains below, sequenced in a study of pediatric ulcerative colitis (dated by TCRdb to about 2019). Libraries were constructed by the immunoSEQ multiplex PCR assay. The table comes from immuneACCESS by way of TCRdb, which keeps in-frame sequences with V and J called. Part of the clones is missing from these tables; in studies checked, under half for an unresolved V gene and the rest for unknown reasons. Present in this sample are roughly 64,000 clones, about nine tenths of which were seen just once. Approximately 3.4% of the sample is in the top ten clones. The sequenced material came from blood. Every receptor here comes from a boy aged 5-17 years with severe ulcerative colitis.

For the CDR3, the DNA is TGTGCCAGCAGCCAAAGGGGGAAGACGGCTGAAGCTTTCTTT. As protein: CASSQRGKTAEAFF. This chain uses TRBV14 with TRBJ1-1; D is perhaps TRBD1 (6 bases). V lost 2 bases, J lost 6 bases, and 13 bases lay in between. Germline V gene lookup returns CDR1 SGHDN and CDR2 FVKESK. There are 14 residues in the CDR3.

V gene TRBV7-2 combines with J gene TRBJ1-1; no firm D call. V lost 2 bases to trimming and J lost 4 bases, with 11 bases between them. Germline V gene lookup returns CDR1 SGHTA and CDR2 FQGNSA. The length of the CDR3 is 14 residues. The CDR3 spells CASSLSSSSTEAFF. CDR3 nucleotide sequence: TGTGCCAGCAGCTTATCTTCCAGCAGCACTGAAGCTTTCTTT. Looking up the rest from reference TRBV7-2 and TRBJ1-1 gives the full variable domain: GAGVSQSPSNKVTEKGKDVELRCDPISGHTALYWYRQSLGQGLEFLIYFQGNSAPDKSGLPSDRFSAERTGGSVSTLTIQRTQQEDSAVYLCASSLSSSSTEAFFGQGTRLTVV.

The rearrangement joins TRBV19 to TRBJ1-3, with D perhaps TRBD1 (5 bases). Germline V CDR1 and CDR2: LNHDA, SQIVND (reference sequence). This CDR3 comprises 14 residues. V was clipped by 5 bases and J by 4 bases, with 12 bases between them. CDR3 coding DNA: TGTGCCAGTAGTGACAGTTTCTCCGGAAACACCATATATTTT. It translates to CASSDSFSGNTIYF.

The V call is TRBV19, the J call TRBJ2-3, with 10 bases matching TRBD2. Germline CDR1 and CDR2: LNHDA and SQIVND (reference sequence). This CDR3 spans 15 amino acids. V gave up 0 bases and J gave up 3 bases; unmatched junction bases: 0. CDR3 region: CASSIETSGTDTQYF. The DNA of the CDR3 is TGTGCCAGTAGTATAGAGACTAGCGGGACAGATACGCAGTATTTT.

The genes are TRBV29-1 and TRBJ1-2; D not certain. The germline CDR1 and CDR2 sequences are SQVTM and ANQGSEA. V was shortened by 5 bases and J by 13 bases, with 29 bases between the two germline ends. The CDR3 length is 15 residues. Here the CDR3 DNA reads TGCAGCGTTTCCAGCCCTCCGTCGGCACCCTCGGAGGCCACCTTC. Translated, it gives CSVSSPPSAPSEATF.

The CDR3 DNA follows: TGTGCCAGCAGCCAAGTCGGAAACTCCTACGAGCAGTACTTC. Its translation is CASSQVGNSYEQYF. The genes are TRBV14 and TRBJ2-7; the D is unclear. CDR3 length: 14 residues. Between the trimmed V and J ends, which lost 1 base and 0 bases, there was a span of 7 bases. CDR1 is SGHDN, CDR2 FVKESK, per germline.

The chain is built from TRBV5-6 and TRBJ1-5; 9 nucleotides match TRBD1. The CDR3 has 17 amino acids. Germline V gene data show CDR1 as SGHDT and CDR2 as YYEEEE. With V trimmed by 3 bases and J by 0 bases, 7 bases remained unmatched. CDR3 sequence reads: CASSSRDRAYSNQPQHF. The CDR3 DNA sequence: TGTGCCAGCAGCTCCCGGGACAGGGCATATAGCAATCAGCCCCAGCATTTT.